Listed here are 32 T cell receptor beta chains from one sample, sequenced in a study of cytomegalovirus exposure and HLA in healthy donors. This PCR relied on a set of 60 Vbeta primers and 13 Jbeta primers. Clones were sequenced by immunoSEQ multiplex PCR, and TCRdb holds only the in-frame ones, with some missing. The sample records about 170,000 clones, roughly 81% being singletons. Sequencing was performed on PBMCs. The receptors were gathered from a man between 25 and 39 years old in good health and CMV-seropositive.

The chain links TRBV23-1 to TRBJ2-5; the D gene is possibly TRBD2 (7 bases). TRBV23-1 is an ORF; its function is uncertain. The CDR3 has 15 amino acids. Trimming removed 2 bases at V and 5 bases at J, with 15 bases between. The CDR3 sequence is CASSQRGAYRETQYF. The CDR3 bases are TGCGCCAGCAGTCAACGGGGGGCTTACCGGGAGACCCAGTACTTC.

The gene calls are TRBV4-1 and TRBJ2-7, with D maybe TRBD1 (7 bases). V was pared by 4 bases and J by 0 bases, with 19 bases between. The germline V gene has CDR1 MGHRA and CDR2 YSYEKL. CDR3 length: 17 amino acids. CDR3 sequence reads: CASSLRTGGTPSYEQYF. CDR3 sequence (DNA): TGCGCCAGCAGCCTTAGGACAGGCGGGACCCCCTCCTACGAGCAGTACTTC.

The chain couples TRBV7-9 to TRBJ1-2, with 9 bases identical to TRBD1. The length of the CDR3 is 15 residues. Per germline, CDR1 SEHNR and CDR2 FQNEAQ (reference sequence). The junction had 10 bases not matched to a gene; V was cut back by 5 bases and J by 6 bases. The CDR3 DNA reads TGTGCCAGCAGCGTTACGGGACAGGGAAGGGATGGCTACACCTTC. This codes for CASSVTGQGRDGYTF.

The gene calls are TRBV14 and TRBJ2-3, with 8 bases fitting TRBD2. The CDR3 length is 16 residues. Germline V gene lookup returns CDR1 SGHDN and CDR2 FVKESK. V shed 1 base, J shed 5 bases, and the junction held 8 bases outside the gene matches. The CDR3 DNA is TGTGCCAGCAGCCAAGGACTCGGGAGGGCCCAAGATACGCAGTATTTT. Its protein is CASSQGLGRAQDTQYF.

The V call is TRBV5-4, the J call TRBJ2-7, with 7 bases matching TRBD1. CDR1 and CDR2 from the germline V gene are SGHNT and YYREEE (reference sequence). The length of the CDR3 is 17 residues. The trim removed 0 bases at V and 1 base at J, leaving 10 bases unmatched. CDR3 in amino acids: CASSLGPDRERSYEQYV. In DNA, the CDR3 is TGTGCCAGCAGCTTGGGGCCCGACAGGGAACGATCCTACGAGCAGTACGTC.

The V call is TRBV25-1, the J call TRBJ2-7; 10 bases match TRBD1. Germline CDR1 is MGHDK and CDR2 is SYGVNS. The CDR3 runs 14 residues. V was clipped by 3 bases and J by 4 bases; unmatched bases: 3. The CDR3 region is CASSDRTGGYEQYF. In DNA form, the CDR3 reads TGTGCCAGCAGTGATCGGACAGGGGGATACGAGCAGTACTTC.

On this clone: Its ends do not fully match the called genes, so a read error is possible. The V and J genes are TRBV7-9 and TRBJ2-2; 7 bases line up with TRBD2. Germline V gives CDR1 SEHNR, CDR2 FQNEAQ (reference sequence). The CDR3 has 17 amino acids. CDR3 residues: CSSSWGRERGNTGELFF. The CDR3 DNA reads TGTTCCAGCAGCTGGGGAAGGGAGCGGGGGAACACCGGGGAGCTGTTTTTT.

This clone has a count of ten or more. The chain links TRBV6-6 to TRBJ1-1; no clear D. The CDR3 runs to 10 residues. Germline V lookup: CDR1 MNHNY, CDR2 SVGAGI (reference sequence). V lost 10 bases to trimming and J lost 9 bases, with 12 bases between them. Written as DNA, the CDR3 is TGTGCCACCTCCGGGGAGCAAGCTTTCTTT. Its translation is CATSGEQAFF.

The chain employs TRBV11-3 and TRBJ1-2; perhaps TRBD1 as D (5 bases). This CDR3 is 15 amino acids long. V was clipped by 4 bases and J by 4 bases, with 16 bases between them. Germline V gene sequence: CDR1 SGHNT, CDR2 YENEEA. The CDR3 DNA reads as TGTGCCAGCAGCTCCCGAGGCCCGGGGGTCTATGGCTACACCTTC. Encoded protein: CASSSRGPGVYGYTF. The full variable domain, rest sourced from reference TRBV11-3 and TRBJ1-2, is EAGVVQSPRYKIIEKKQPVAFWCNPISGHNTLYWYLQNLGQGPELLIRYENEEAVDDSQLPKDRFSAERLKGVDSTLKIQPAELGDSAVYLCASSSRGPGVYGYTFGSGTRLTVV.

This rearrangement joins TRBV19 to TRBJ2-7, with 7 positions matching TRBD2. Trimming cost V 1 base and J 5 bases; bases outside gene matches: 2. Per the germline V gene, CDR1 is LNHDA and CDR2 is SQIVND (reference sequence). The CDR3 consists of 13 residues. The CDR3 DNA reads TGTGCCAGTAGTATAGCGGGAGGTAACGAGCAGTACGTC. Translation: CASSIAGGNEQYV.

The chain carries TRBV30 and TRBJ2-1; 9 nucleotides agree with TRBD1. V was pared by 2 bases and J by 8 bases, with 7 bases of the junction left unmatched. CDR1 is GTSNPN and CDR2 is SVGIG in the germline V gene (reference sequence). CDR3 size: 14 residues. CDR3: CAWSRDRVRDEQFF. CDR3 DNA sequence: TGTGCCTGGAGTCGGGACAGGGTCCGAGATGAGCAGTTCTTC.

This clone turned up a few times. The gene calls are TRBV28 and TRBJ1-4; possible D gene TRBD1, 5 bases. V dropped 10 bases and J dropped 2 bases, with 11 bases sitting between them. In germline, CDR1 is MDHEN, CDR2 SYDVKM. CDR3 size: 13 residues. The CDR3 DNA reads as TGTGCCACCCTAAGGGGTACTAATGAAAAACTGTTTTTT. Its protein product is CATLRGTNEKLFF.

The chain links TRBV7-9 to TRBJ2-5, with D unresolved. The V gene's germline CDR1 is SEHNR and CDR2 FQNEAQ (reference sequence). V was cut by 1 base and J by 5 bases, with 8 bases left in between. This CDR3 comprises 13 residues. The CDR3 sequence: CASSLDLSETQYF. CDR3 DNA sequence: TGTGCCAGCAGCTTAGATCTGTCGGAGACCCAGTACTTC.

V is TRBV7-8 and J is TRBJ2-3; 7 nucleotides agree with TRBD1. There are 16 residues in the CDR3. After removal of 5 bases from V and 1 base from J, the junction contained 9 bases not matched to a gene. Germline CDR1 SGHVS, CDR2 FQNEAQ. CDR3 coding DNA: TGTGCCAGCAGCATATCCAGAGGGACAGGCACAGATACGCAGTATTTT. Amino acids: CASSISRGTGTDTQYF.

The chain combines TRBV27 with TRBJ1-2; possible D gene TRBD1, 6 bases. This CDR3 comprises 15 residues. V was cut by 0 bases and J by 0 bases, with 8 bases left in between. CDR1 MNHEY and CDR2 SMNVEV come from the germline V gene (reference sequence). DNA of the CDR3: TGTGCCAGCAGTTTATCGAAGGGGGCTAACTATGGCTACACCTTC. Amino acids: CASSLSKGANYGYTF.

This sequence joins TRBV30 and TRBJ1-2; 9 nucleotides agree with TRBD1. J lost 8 bases, V lost 3 bases, and 22 bases had no gene match. The germline V gene has CDR1 GTSNPN and CDR2 SVGIG (reference sequence). This CDR3 region has 18 residues. The CDR3 DNA sequence: TGTGCCTGGAGGGATAGAACGGGACAGGGAGTCCCCTTTCAGGGCTACACCTTC. This gives the protein CAWRDRTGQGVPFQGYTF.

The chain couples TRBV7-2 to TRBJ2-7; possibly TRBD1 for D (7 bases). The CDR3 extends over 15 amino acids. Germline V gene data show CDR1 as SGHTA and CDR2 as FQGNSA. V gave up 5 bases and J gave up 4 bases, with 18 bases separating them. In nucleotides, the CDR3 is TGTGCCAGCAGCCTAAGGACAGGTAGCGGTTACGAGCAGTACTTC. Its protein is CASSLRTGSGYEQYF.

The gene calls are TRBV6-5 and TRBJ2-7; D unclear. Germline V gene data show CDR1 as MNHEY and CDR2 as SVGAGI. CDR3 length equals 10 residues. Between the trimmed V and J ends, which lost 4 bases and 6 bases, there was a span of 4 bases. CDR3 coding DNA: TGTGCCAGCAGTTCTCGCGAGCAGTACTTC. It specifies CASSSREQYF.

V gene TRBV2 combines with J gene TRBJ2-5; 7 positions match TRBD1. Germline CDR1 and CDR2: SNHLY and FYNNEI. The CDR3 loop spans 14 amino acids. V shed 7 bases and J 9 bases; nucleotides not matched to a gene: 14. CDR3 protein: CASTDRAREMAQYF. The CDR3 DNA is TGTGCCAGCACTGACAGGGCTAGGGAAATGGCCCAGTACTTC.

This chain links TRBV14 with TRBJ2-5, with 11 nucleotides matching TRBD2. CDR3 length: 15 residues. The V and J ends lost 2 bases and 7 bases, in that order; junction bases with no gene match: 6. From germline, CDR1 is SGHDN and CDR2 FVKESK. The CDR3 region is CASSQHLAGGGTQYF. The CDR3 nucleotides are TGTGCCAGCAGCCAACACCTAGCGGGAGGCGGGACCCAGTACTTC.

This clone was seen once. The rearrangement uses TRBV9 and TRBJ1-6; 10 bases line up with TRBD1. The trim removed 5 bases at V and 9 bases at J, leaving 5 bases unmatched. CDR1 and CDR2 (germline): SGDLS, YYNGEE. The CDR3 runs 14 residues. The CDR3, as DNA: TGTGCCAGCAGTGGGGACAGGGGACTTTCACCCCTCCACTTT. This encodes CASSGDRGLSPLHF. The entire variable domain, with the rest obtained from reference TRBV9 and TRBJ1-6, is as follows: DSGVTQTPKHLITATGQRVTLRCSPRSGDLSVYWYQQSLDQGLQFLIQYYNGEERAKGNILERFSAQQFPDLHSELNLSSLELGDSALYFCASSGDRGLSPLHFGNGTRLTVT.

The chain uses TRBV6-5 and TRBJ1-2; 9 bases agree with TRBD1. Germline CDR1 MNHEY, CDR2 SVGAGI. V dropped 5 bases and J dropped 7; count of bases not matched to a gene: 8. The CDR3 has 14 residues. DNA for the CDR3: TGTGCCAGCAGTACCCAAACAGGGGGCCCTGGCTACACCTTC. Protein: CASSTQTGGPGYTF.

The genes are TRBV4-3 and TRBJ2-2; 9 bases align to TRBD2. V lost 0 bases to trimming and J lost 5 bases; unmatched junction nucleotides: 7. The length of the CDR3 is 17 residues. Germline-derived CDR1 and CDR2 are LGHNA and YSLEER. The CDR3 DNA is TGCGCCAGCAGCCAAGATTACAGCGGGAGGTTAACCGGGGAGCTGTTTTTT. This translates into CASSQDYSGRLTGELFF.

This chain uses TRBV5-1 with TRBJ2-3; possible D gene TRBD1, 7 bases. CDR1 is SGHRS, CDR2 YFSETQ, per germline. This CDR3 comprises 15 residues. The ends were cut back, 5 bases at V and 1 base at J, with 14 bases in the middle. The CDR3 is CASREGQPGTDTQYF. As DNA, the CDR3 is TGCGCCAGCAGGGAGGGACAGCCGGGCACAGATACGCAGTATTTT.

The genes are TRBV6-1 and TRBJ2-3, with D perhaps TRBD1 (6 bases). Germline values: CDR1 MNHNS, CDR2 SASEGT. The CDR3 is made up of 15 amino acids. Trimming shortened V by 8 bases and J by 5 bases, and 20 bases separated the two germline ends. The CDR3 sequence: CASRQGYVGIDTQYF. In nucleotides, the CDR3 is TGTGCCAGCCGCCAGGGGTACGTAGGGATAGATACGCAGTATTTT.

The chain recombines TRBV9 with TRBJ1-5; D might be TRBD1 (5 bases). V was trimmed by 0 bases and J by 8 bases, leaving 12 bases between them. This CDR3 has 14 amino acids. In germline, CDR1 is SGDLS, CDR2 YYNGEE. The CDR3 spells CASSVDPGGEPQHF. The CDR3 nucleotides are TGTGCCAGCAGCGTAGACCCTGGGGGGGAGCCCCAGCATTTT.

The rearrangement links TRBV12-5 to TRBJ2-3; D is perhaps TRBD2 (6 bases). Deletions cut 4 bases from V and 0 bases from J, with 11 bases between. The germline V gene encodes CDR1 LGHNT and CDR2 FRNRAP. The CDR3 contains 15 residues. The CDR3 DNA follows: TGTGCTAGTGGTTGGGGGGAGCTAAGCACAGATACGCAGTATTTT. It yields the protein CASGWGELSTDTQYF.

The chain employs TRBV4-2 and TRBJ2-5, with TRBD1 identical over 7 bases. Unmatched junction bases numbered 12, after V lost 4 bases and J lost 1 base. The CDR3 length is 17 residues. From germline, CDR1 is LGHNA and CDR2 YNFKEQ. CDR3 region: CASSLGLRDSSQETQYF. CDR3 sequence (DNA): TGTGCCAGCAGCCTTGGACTGAGGGACAGTTCCCAAGAGACCCAGTACTTC.

V and J are TRBV11-3 and TRBJ2-1; 11 bases align to TRBD2. The germline CDR1 and CDR2 sequences are SGHNT and YENEEA. The V segment lost 6 bases and the J segment 6 bases; nucleotides outside the gene matches: 7. The CDR3 contains 15 residues. This chain's CDR3 is CASRPSGLAANEQFF. For the CDR3, the DNA is TGTGCCAGCAGACCCTCGGGACTAGCGGCCAATGAGCAGTTCTTC.

The genes are TRBV7-6 and TRBJ2-1, with 11 bases matching TRBD2. Germline V gene data show CDR1 as SGHVS and CDR2 as FNYEAQ. Trimming cost V 3 bases and J 2 bases; bases outside gene matches: 3. This CDR3 is 16 amino acids long. The CDR3 coding sequence is TGTGCCAGCAGCTTCTTAGCGGGAGGGACCTACAATGAGCAGTTCTTC. Protein product: CASSFLAGGTYNEQFF.

This rearrangement joins TRBV5-1 to TRBJ2-1, with D possibly TRBD2 on 6 matching bases. V lost 4 bases to trimming and J lost 4 bases, with 15 bases between them. The CDR3 sequence is 15 residues long. Germline V gene data show CDR1 as SGHRS and CDR2 as YFSETQ. The CDR3 loop reads CASSPIPTSYNEQFF. DNA for the CDR3: TGCGCCAGCAGCCCCATCCCGACTAGTTACAATGAGCAGTTCTTC.

The rearrangement uses TRBV28 and TRBJ1-5; maybe TRBD1 (5 bases). Trimming shortened V by 6 bases and J by 3 bases, and 15 bases separated the two germline ends. The CDR3 loop spans 15 amino acids. Per the germline V gene, CDR1 is MDHEN and CDR2 is SYDVKM. Here the CDR3 DNA reads TGTGCCAGCAGCCAAGACAGTGCTTTCAATCAGCCCCAGCATTTT. Amino acids: CASSQDSAFNQPQHF. Full variable domain (outside the CDR3, taken from reference TRBV28 and TRBJ1-5): DVKVTQSSRYLVKRTGEKVFLECVQDMDHENMFWYRQDPGLGLRLIYFSYDVKMKEKGDIPEGYSVSREKKERFSLILESASTNQTSMYLCASSQDSAFNQPQHFGDGTRLSIL.